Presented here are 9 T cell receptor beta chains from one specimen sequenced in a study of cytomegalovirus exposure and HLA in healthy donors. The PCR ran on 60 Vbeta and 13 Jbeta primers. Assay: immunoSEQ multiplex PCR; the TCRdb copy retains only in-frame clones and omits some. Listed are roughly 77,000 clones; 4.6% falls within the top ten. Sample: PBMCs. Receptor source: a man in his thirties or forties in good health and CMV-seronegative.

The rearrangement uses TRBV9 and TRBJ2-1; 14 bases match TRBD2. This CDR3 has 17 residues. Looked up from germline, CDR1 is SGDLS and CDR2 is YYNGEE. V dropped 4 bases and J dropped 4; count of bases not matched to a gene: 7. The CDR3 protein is CASSLRLAGGIYNEQFF. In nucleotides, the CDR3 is TGTGCCAGCAGCCTAAGACTAGCGGGGGGGATTTACAATGAGCAGTTCTTC.

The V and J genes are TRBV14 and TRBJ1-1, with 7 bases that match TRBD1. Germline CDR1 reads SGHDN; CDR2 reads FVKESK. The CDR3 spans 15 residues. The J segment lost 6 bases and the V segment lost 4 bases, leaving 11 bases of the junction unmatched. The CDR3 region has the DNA TGTGCCAGCAGCCCACTAACAGACAGGGATGCTGAAGCTTTCTTT. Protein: CASSPLTDRDAEAFF.

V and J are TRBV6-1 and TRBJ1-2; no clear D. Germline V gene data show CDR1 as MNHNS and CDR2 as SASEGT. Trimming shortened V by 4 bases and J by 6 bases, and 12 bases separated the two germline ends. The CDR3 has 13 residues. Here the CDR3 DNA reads TGTGCCAGCAGTGTAACCAGCGGCGATGGCTACACCTTC. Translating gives CASSVTSGDGYTF.

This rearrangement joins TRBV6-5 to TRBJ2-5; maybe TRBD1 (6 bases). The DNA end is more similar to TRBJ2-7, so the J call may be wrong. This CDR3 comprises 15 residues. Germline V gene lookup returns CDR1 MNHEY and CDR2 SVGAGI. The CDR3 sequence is CASRRADRSSYEQYF. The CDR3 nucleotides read TGTGCCAGCAGAAGAGCAGACAGGAGCTCCTACGAGCAGTACTTC.

The CDR3 DNA sequence: TGTGCCAGCAGCTTTGTTTTAGGGACACGGGAGACCCAGTACTTC. It encodes CASSFVLGTRETQYF. The rearrangement uses TRBV11-2 and TRBJ2-5; tentative D call: TRBD1 (6 bases). Germline CDR1 is SGHAT and CDR2 is FQNNGV. The CDR3 contains 15 residues. The V end was cut by 3 bases, the J end by 5 bases, with 16 bases between. The complete variable domain, with remaining parts taken from reference TRBV11-2 and TRBJ2-5, reads EAGVAQSPRYKIIEKRQSVAFWCNPISGHATLYWYQQILGQGPKLLIQFQNNGVVDDSQLPKDRFSAERLKGVDSTLKIQPAKLEDSAVYLCASSFVLGTRETQYFGPGTRLLVL.

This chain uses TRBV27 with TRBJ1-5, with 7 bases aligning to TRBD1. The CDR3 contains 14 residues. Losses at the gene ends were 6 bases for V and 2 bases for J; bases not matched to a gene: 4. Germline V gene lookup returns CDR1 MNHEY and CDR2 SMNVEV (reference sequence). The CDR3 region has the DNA TGTGCCAGCAGCCCCACAGGGGGCAATCAGCCCCAGCATTTT. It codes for CASSPTGGNQPQHF.

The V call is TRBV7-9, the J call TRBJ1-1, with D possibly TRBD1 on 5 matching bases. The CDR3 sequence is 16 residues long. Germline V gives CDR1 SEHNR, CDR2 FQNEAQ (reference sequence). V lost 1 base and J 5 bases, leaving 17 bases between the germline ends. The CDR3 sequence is CASSLVLGSRVTEAFF. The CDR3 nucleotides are TGTGCCAGCAGCTTAGTACTTGGAAGCAGGGTGACTGAAGCTTTCTTT.

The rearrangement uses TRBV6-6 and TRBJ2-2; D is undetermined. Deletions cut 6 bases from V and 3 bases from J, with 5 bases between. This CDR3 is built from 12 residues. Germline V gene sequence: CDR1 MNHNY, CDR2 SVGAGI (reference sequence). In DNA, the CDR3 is TGTGCCAGCAGCCAGGACACCGGGGAGCTGTTTTTT. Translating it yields CASSQDTGELFF.

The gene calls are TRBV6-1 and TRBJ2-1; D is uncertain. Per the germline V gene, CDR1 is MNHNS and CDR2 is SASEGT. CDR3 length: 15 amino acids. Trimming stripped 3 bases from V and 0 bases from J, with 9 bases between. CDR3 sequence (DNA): TGTGCCAGCAGTGAGGGCAGTCCCTCCTACAATGAGCAGTTCTTC. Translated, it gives CASSEGSPSYNEQFF.